This T cell receptor (beta chain) is from a study of T cell responses to AZD1222 COVID-19 vaccine (TCRdb year 2021). The study in broad terms: AZD1222 recipients given second doses at about 4 weeks or at about 12 weeks were pooled, since spike-specific TCR depth and breadth were not found to differ between the two schedules. A total of 230 to 250 trial participants underwent TCR sequencing, of whom 200 to 220 had received two doses of AZD1222 and some 25 had received two doses of the MenACWY control vaccine. Trial participants were enrolled by age into 18-55, 56-69 and 70-plus year subgroups, with roughly 150, 30 and 60 TCR-sequenced participants respectively.

The time point label of this sample denotes: baseline before first vaccination. Vaccinee samples were obtained from the UK trials COV001 and COV002, which included a single-blind randomized controlled phase 2/3 trial of AZD1222 (ChAdOx1 nCoV-19) in healthy adults. For TCRbeta chain sequencing, PBMC samples were collected from trial participants at day 0 and at day 28 after the second dose. The CDR3 regions of human TCRbeta chains were analyzed by immunosequencing. In the source study's methods: Repertoire TCRs were checked for matches against a reference library of SARS-CoV-2-specific TCRs that had been generated using the MIRA antigen-specificity platform. Breadth was defined as the fraction of unique TCRs that were SARS-CoV-2-associated. Depth was defined as the fraction of total T cells that were SARS-CoV-2-associated. Using the MIRA data, every spike-specific TCR was mapped to the spike region that the TCR reacted to and assigned to either a CD4 or a CD8 class. Log10-transformed breadth and depth values were compared by one-way ANOVA with Sidak's multiple comparisons tests. In its TCRdb copy, this immuneACCESS table keeps in-frame sequences only and misses some clones. Where compared with another copy, unresolved V genes explain less than half of these, and the others have no known cause. V, J and clone size are taken as reported in that table, and D and trimming were inferred from the DNA itself. For this sample there are around 130,000 clones; roughly 90% appear just once. Approximately 4.5% of the sample lies in the top ten.

The sample holds one count of this clone. Its target antigen remains unknown. Within one base of it there is no much larger clone, and no base qualities were kept. The paper's findings and limits, for the study overall: Conclusions about previously exposed vaccinees are limited, since just a handful of AZD1222 recipients were seropositive for SARS-CoV-2 at baseline. Spike-specific TCR breadth and depth rose significantly after two AZD1222 doses compared with day 0 and with MenACWY recipients. Most participants were white British and females outnumbered males, and the authors suggested that clonal diversity may have been underestimated. Vaccine-associated CD4 TCRs spanned the whole spike protein, with dominant responses in regions 160-218 and 743-854. Because no day 14 peak-response samples were available, repertoires were characterized only after the peak T cell response. The 56-69-year group was small, and its depth increase did not reach significance, likely because of low power. Epitopes outside the regions mutated in the B.1.351 and B.1.1.7 variants were reportedly recognized by nearly half of the unique spike-specific TCRs.

Including cysteine and phenylalanine, the CDR3 has 14 amino acids. The DNA shown is the 42-base CDR3, in frame from base 1. Per the germline V gene (reference sequence), MNHEY is the CDR1 and SMNVEV is the CDR2. V is pared back by 6 bases and J by 8 bases, with 19 bases lying between the germline termini. The sequence was collected from an adult in good health. The rearrangement combines TRBV27 with TRBJ1-2; TRBD1 is a possible D gene, resting on 6 matching bases. The sequencing used peripheral blood, collected on day 0 of AZD1222 vaccination. The CDR3 has the sequence CASRKGTRVWGYTF. The DNA sequence follows: TGTGCCAGCAGAAAGGGGACACGGGTTTGGGGCTACACCTTC.